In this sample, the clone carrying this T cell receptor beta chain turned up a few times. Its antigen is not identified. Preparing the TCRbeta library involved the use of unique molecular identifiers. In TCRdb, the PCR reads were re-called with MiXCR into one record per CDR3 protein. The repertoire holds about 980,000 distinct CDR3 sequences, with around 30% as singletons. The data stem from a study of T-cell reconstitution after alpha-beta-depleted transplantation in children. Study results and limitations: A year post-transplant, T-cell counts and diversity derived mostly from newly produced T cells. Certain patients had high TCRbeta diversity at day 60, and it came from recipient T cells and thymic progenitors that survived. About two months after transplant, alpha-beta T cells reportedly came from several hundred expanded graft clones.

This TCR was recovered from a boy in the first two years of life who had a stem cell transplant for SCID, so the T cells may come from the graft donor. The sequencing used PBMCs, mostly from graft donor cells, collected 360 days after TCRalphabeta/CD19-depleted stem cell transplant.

CDR3 sequence (DNA): TGTGCCAGCAGTTTATGGGCGGGGGGACCCACAGATACGCAGTATTTT. Translated, it gives CASSLWAGGPTDTQYF. The chain combines TRBV12-3 or TRBV12-4 with TRBJ2-3; TRBD2 matches 8 bases. V lost 2 bases, J lost 2 bases, and 6 bases stayed unmatched. CDR3 length: 16 amino acids.